The rows below give T cell receptor beta chains drawn from one sample of a study of blood T cell repertoires in COVID-19. TCRdb keeps only in-frame clones here, not all; method: immunoSEQ multiplex PCR. The sample lists more than 200,000 clones; 80% to 90% were seen once. Sequencing was performed on peripheral blood. The receptors derive from a woman of 80 years or more with COVID-19, enrolled during active disease. CDR3s include the opening cysteine and the closing phenylalanine or tryptophan. D genes are given only for firm matches. Some rows mark clone size as missing; the rest say once, few, many or name a class of expanded clone.

j_call: TRBJ2-2; clone_size: .; d_call: .; v_call: TRBV1; cdr3_aa: CTSSQEFAGGDTGELFF; cdr3_nt: TGCACCAGCAGCCAAGAGTTCGCGGGGGGGGACACCGGGGAGCTGTTTTTT
j_call: TRBJ2-6; clone_size: .; d_call: TRBD1; v_call: TRBV5-1; cdr3_aa: CASSLGTGFSGANVLTF; cdr3_nt: TGCGCCAGCAGCTTAGGGACAGGGTTCTCTGGGGCCAACGTCCTGACTTTC
j_call: TRBJ2-3; clone_size: .; d_call: TRBD2; v_call: TRBV7-3; cdr3_aa: CASSSGLAADTQYF; cdr3_nt: TGTGCCAGCAGCTCGGGACTAGCCGCAGATACGCAGTATTTT
j_call: TRBJ1-5; clone_size: .; d_call: .; v_call: TRBV7-2; cdr3_aa: CASSSEGTISRPQHF; cdr3_nt: TGTGCCAGCAGCTCCGAAGGGACAATCAGTCGGCCCCAGCATTTT
j_call: TRBJ1-1; clone_size: .; d_call: .; v_call: TRBV12-3/TRBV12-4; cdr3_aa: CASSPPPGTEAFF; cdr3_nt: TGTGCCAGCAGTCCGCCCCCCGGCACTGAAGCTTTCTTT
j_call: TRBJ1-2; clone_size: .; d_call: TRBD1; v_call: TRBV6-5; cdr3_aa: CASKGTGDNGYTF; cdr3_nt: TGTGCCAGCAAAGGGACAGGGGATAATGGCTACACCTTC
j_call: TRBJ1-5; clone_size: .; d_call: .; v_call: TRBV2; cdr3_aa: CASSELGGNQPQHF; cdr3_nt: TGTGCCAGCAGTGAACTGGGCGGCAATCAGCCCCAGCATTTT
j_call: TRBJ1-6; clone_size: .; d_call: TRBD1; v_call: TRBV7-2; cdr3_aa: CASSLDRGQNSPLHF; cdr3_nt: TGTGCCAGCAGCTTAGACAGGGGGCAAAATTCACCCCTCCACTTT
j_call: TRBJ1-1; clone_size: .; d_call: .; v_call: TRBV11-3; cdr3_aa: CASSLGSGTEAFF; cdr3_nt: TGTGCCAGCAGCTTAGGGTCAGGGACTGAAGCTTTCTTT
j_call: TRBJ1-3; clone_size: .; d_call: TRBD1; v_call: TRBV4-1; cdr3_aa: CASSRQGQLSGNTIYF; cdr3_nt: TGCGCCAGCAGCCGACAGGGACAGCTCTCTGGAAACACCATATATTTT
j_call: TRBJ1-5; clone_size: .; d_call: .; v_call: TRBV2; cdr3_aa: CASTTSGVDQPQHF; cdr3_nt: TGTGCCAGCACTACCTCAGGGGTTGATCAGCCCCAGCATTTT
j_call: TRBJ2-2; clone_size: few; d_call: .; v_call: TRBV28; cdr3_aa: CASSLTGSAGELFF; cdr3_nt: TGTGCCAGCAGTTTAACCGGGTCAGCGGGGGAGCTGTTTTTT
j_call: TRBJ2-1; clone_size: .; d_call: .; v_call: TRBV6-1; cdr3_aa: CASSDRMNSYNEQFF; cdr3_nt: TGTGCCAGCAGTGACAGGATGAACTCCTACAATGAGCAGTTCTTC
j_call: TRBJ1-3; clone_size: .; d_call: .; v_call: TRBV28; cdr3_aa: CASEGGASSSGNTIYF; cdr3_nt: TGTGCCAGCGAGGGGGGGGCCAGTTCCTCTGGAAACACCATATATTTT
j_call: TRBJ2-5; clone_size: .; d_call: .; v_call: TRBV5-4; cdr3_aa: CASSSGGRYQETQYF; cdr3_nt: TGTGCCAGCAGCTCCGGGGGTAGATACCAAGAGACCCAGTACTTC
j_call: TRBJ1-6; clone_size: once; d_call: TRBD1; v_call: TRBV27; cdr3_aa: CASSFRQGNSPLHF; cdr3_nt: TGTGCCAGCAGTTTTAGACAGGGCAATTCACCCCTCCACTTT
j_call: TRBJ1-6; clone_size: .; d_call: TRBD1; v_call: TRBV25-1; cdr3_aa: CASSPTGGPSPLHF; cdr3_nt: TGTGCCAGCAGCCCGACAGGGGGCCCTTCACCCCTCCACTTT
j_call: TRBJ1-6; clone_size: .; d_call: .; v_call: TRBV5-4; cdr3_aa: CASNSGHDANSPLHF; cdr3_nt: TGTGCCAGCAACTCAGGACACGACGCTAATTCACCCCTCCACTTT
j_call: TRBJ2-5; clone_size: .; d_call: .; v_call: TRBV18; cdr3_aa: CASSPPSQETQYF; cdr3_nt: TGTGCCAGCTCACCACCGTCTCAAGAGACCCAGTACTTC
j_call: TRBJ1-1; clone_size: .; d_call: TRBD1; v_call: TRBV2; cdr3_aa: CASIPQGGLNTEAFF; cdr3_nt: TGTGCCAGCATTCCTCAGGGGGGTTTGAACACTGAAGCTTTCTTT
j_call: TRBJ2-1; clone_size: .; d_call: TRBD1; v_call: TRBV5-1; cdr3_aa: CASSTSGTEYNEQFF; cdr3_nt: TGCGCCAGCAGCACCTCCGGGACAGAATACAATGAGCAGTTCTTC
j_call: TRBJ1-1; clone_size: .; d_call: TRBD1; v_call: TRBV2; cdr3_aa: CASSPWDRLNTEAFF; cdr3_nt: TGTGCCAGCAGTCCCTGGGACAGACTTAACACTGAAGCTTTCTTT
j_call: TRBJ1-2; clone_size: few; d_call: .; v_call: TRBV7-9; cdr3_aa: CASSSRVYGYTF; cdr3_nt: TGTGCCAGCAGCTCCCGGGTCTATGGCTACACCTTC
j_call: TRBJ1-3; clone_size: .; d_call: .; v_call: TRBV9; cdr3_aa: CASSVQSFSGNTIYF; cdr3_nt: TGTGCCAGCAGCGTACAGTCCTTCTCTGGAAACACCATATATTTT
j_call: TRBJ1-1; clone_size: .; d_call: .; v_call: TRBV7-8; cdr3_aa: CASSRRQDTEAFF; cdr3_nt: TGTGCCAGCAGCCGAAGACAGGACACTGAAGCTTTCTTT
j_call: TRBJ1-2; clone_size: .; d_call: .; v_call: TRBV4-3; cdr3_aa: CASSADSNYGYTF; cdr3_nt: TGCGCCAGCAGCGCGGACAGTAACTATGGCTACACCTTC
j_call: TRBJ1-1; clone_size: once; d_call: .; v_call: TRBV28; cdr3_aa: CASSLSSTEAFF; cdr3_nt: TGTGCCAGCAGTTTATCATCCACTGAAGCTTTCTTT
j_call: TRBJ1-5; clone_size: once; d_call: TRBD1; v_call: TRBV19; cdr3_aa: CASNSQGANNQPQHF; cdr3_nt: TGTGCCAGTAATTCCCAGGGGGCCAACAATCAGCCCCAGCATTTT
j_call: TRBJ1-2; clone_size: .; d_call: TRBD1; v_call: TRBV4-2; cdr3_aa: CASSQTGTGTTGGYTF; cdr3_nt: TGTGCCAGCAGCCAAACCGGGACAGGAACCACGGGTGGCTACACCTTC
j_call: TRBJ1-1; clone_size: .; d_call: .; v_call: TRBV6-5; cdr3_aa: CASSPAGVPNTEAFF; cdr3_nt: TGTGCCAGCAGCCCCGCCGGGGTTCCTAACACTGAAGCTTTCTTT
j_call: TRBJ2-2; clone_size: .; d_call: TRBD2; v_call: TRBV5-1; cdr3_aa: CASSGRLAANTGELFF; cdr3_nt: TGCGCCAGCAGCGGGCGACTAGCGGCGAACACCGGGGAGCTGTTTTTT
j_call: TRBJ2-3; clone_size: once; d_call: .; v_call: TRBV6-4; cdr3_aa: CASSDGLATDTQYF; cdr3_nt: TGTGCCAGCAGTGACGGGCTAGCAACGGATACGCAGTATTTT
j_call: TRBJ1-2; clone_size: .; d_call: .; v_call: TRBV5-6; cdr3_aa: CASSLGSNYGYTF; cdr3_nt: TGTGCCAGCAGCTTGGGCAGTAACTATGGCTACACCTTC
j_call: TRBJ1-1; clone_size: .; d_call: TRBD1; v_call: TRBV19; cdr3_aa: CASGTGMNTEAFF; cdr3_nt: TGTGCCAGTGGGACAGGTATGAACACTGAAGCTTTCTTT
j_call: TRBJ2-1; clone_size: .; d_call: TRBD1; v_call: TRBV14; cdr3_aa: CASSRQTGAYNEQFF; cdr3_nt: TGTGCCAGCAGCCGACAGACAGGGGCCTACAATGAGCAGTTCTTC
j_call: TRBJ2-1; clone_size: .; d_call: TRBD1; v_call: TRBV5-1; cdr3_aa: CASSQGQEQFF; cdr3_nt: TGCGCCAGCAGCCAGGGACAGGAGCAGTTCTTC
j_call: TRBJ1-2; clone_size: .; d_call: TRBD1; v_call: TRBV19; cdr3_aa: CASSKDRGGYTF; cdr3_nt: TGTGCCAGTAGTAAAGACAGGGGTGGCTACACCTTC
j_call: TRBJ1-2; clone_size: .; d_call: TRBD1; v_call: TRBV29-1; cdr3_aa: CSVEDLGGTGGTNYGYTF; cdr3_nt: TGCAGCGTTGAAGATCTTGGAGGGACAGGGGGTACTAACTATGGCTACACCTTC
j_call: TRBJ1-3; clone_size: .; d_call: .; v_call: TRBV18; cdr3_aa: CASSPLAGEGNTIYF; cdr3_nt: TGTGCCAGCTCACCATTGGCAGGGGAAGGAAACACCATATATTTT